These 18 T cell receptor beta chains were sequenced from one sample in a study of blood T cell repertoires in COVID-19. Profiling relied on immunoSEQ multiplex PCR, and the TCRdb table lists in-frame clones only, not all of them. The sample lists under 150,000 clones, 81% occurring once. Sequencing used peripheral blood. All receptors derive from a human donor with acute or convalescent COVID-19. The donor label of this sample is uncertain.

CDR3 sequence (DNA): TGCGCCAGCAGCTTGGGAAGTACAGCGAACACTGAAGCTTTCTTT. Its protein product is CASSLGSTANTEAFF. The chain couples TRBV5-1 to TRBJ1-1, with D uncertain. The CDR3 length is 15 residues. CDR1 is SGHRS, CDR2 YFSETQ, per germline. V was cut by 0 bases and J by 1 base, with 10 bases left in between.

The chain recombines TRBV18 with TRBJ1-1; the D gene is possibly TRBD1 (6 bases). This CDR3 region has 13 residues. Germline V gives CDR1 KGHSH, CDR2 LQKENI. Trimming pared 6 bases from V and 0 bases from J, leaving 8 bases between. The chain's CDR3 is CASSQGMNTEAFF. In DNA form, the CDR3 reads TGTGCCAGCTCCCAGGGGATGAACACTGAAGCTTTCTTT.

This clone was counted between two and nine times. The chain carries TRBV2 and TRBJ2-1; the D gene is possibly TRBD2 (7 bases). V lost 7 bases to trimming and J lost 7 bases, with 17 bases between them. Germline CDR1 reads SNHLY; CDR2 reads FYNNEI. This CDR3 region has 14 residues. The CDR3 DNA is TGTGCCAGCACTTTTTTGGGGGGGACAAATGAGCAGTTCTTC. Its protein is CASTFLGGTNEQFF.

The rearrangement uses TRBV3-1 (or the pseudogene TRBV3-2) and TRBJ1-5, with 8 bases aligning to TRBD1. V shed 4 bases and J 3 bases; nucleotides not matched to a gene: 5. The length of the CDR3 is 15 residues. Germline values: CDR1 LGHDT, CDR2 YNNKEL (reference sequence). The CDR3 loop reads CASSLGTGDNQPQHF. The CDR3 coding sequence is TGTGCCAGCAGCCTCGGGACAGGAGACAATCAGCCCCAGCATTTT.

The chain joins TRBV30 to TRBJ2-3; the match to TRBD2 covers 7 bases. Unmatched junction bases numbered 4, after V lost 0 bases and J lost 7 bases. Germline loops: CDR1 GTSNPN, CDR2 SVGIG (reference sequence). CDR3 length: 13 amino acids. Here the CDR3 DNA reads TGTGCCTGGAGTGTACGCGGGGGAAATACGCAGTATTTT. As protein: CAWSVRGGNTQYF. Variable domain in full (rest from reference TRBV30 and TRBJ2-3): SQTIHQWPATLVQPVGSPLSLECTVEGTSNPNLYWYRQAAGRGLQLLFYSVGIGQISSEVPQNLSASRPQDRQFILSSKKLLLSDSGFYLCAWSVRGGNTQYFGPGTRLTVL.

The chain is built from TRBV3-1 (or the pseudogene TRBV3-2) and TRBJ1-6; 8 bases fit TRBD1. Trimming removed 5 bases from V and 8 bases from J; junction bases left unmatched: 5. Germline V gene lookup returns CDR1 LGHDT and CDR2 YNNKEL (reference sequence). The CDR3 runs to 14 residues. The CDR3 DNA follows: TGTGCCAGCAGCTTGACAGGGGTCGATTCACCCCTCCACTTT. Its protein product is CASSLTGVDSPLHF.

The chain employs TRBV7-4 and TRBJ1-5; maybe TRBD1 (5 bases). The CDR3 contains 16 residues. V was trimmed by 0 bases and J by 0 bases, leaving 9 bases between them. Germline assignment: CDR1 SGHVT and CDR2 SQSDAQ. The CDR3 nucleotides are TGTGCCAGCAGCTTAGCGGACAAACATAGCAATCAGCCCCAGCATTTT. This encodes CASSLADKHSNQPQHF. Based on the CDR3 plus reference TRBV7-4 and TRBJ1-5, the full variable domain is GAGVSQSPRYKVAKRGRDVALRCDSISGHVTLYWYRQTLGQGSEVLTYSQSDAQRDKSGRPSGRFSAERPERSVSTLKIQRTEQGDSAVYLCASSLADKHSNQPQHFGDGTRLSIL.

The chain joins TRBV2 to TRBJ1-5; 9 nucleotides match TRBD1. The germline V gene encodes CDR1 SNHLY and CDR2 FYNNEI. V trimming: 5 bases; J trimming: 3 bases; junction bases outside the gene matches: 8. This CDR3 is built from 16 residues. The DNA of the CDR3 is TGTGCCAGCAGTCCACAGGGGGCTCTTCTCAATCAGCCCCAGCATTTT. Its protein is CASSPQGALLNQPQHF.

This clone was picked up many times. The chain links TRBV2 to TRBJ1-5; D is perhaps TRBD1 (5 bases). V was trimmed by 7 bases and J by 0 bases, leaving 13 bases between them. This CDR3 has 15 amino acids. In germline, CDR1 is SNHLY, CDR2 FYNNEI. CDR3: CASTPGGYSNQPQHF. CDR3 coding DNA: TGTGCCAGCACACCCGGGGGGTATAGCAATCAGCCCCAGCATTTT.

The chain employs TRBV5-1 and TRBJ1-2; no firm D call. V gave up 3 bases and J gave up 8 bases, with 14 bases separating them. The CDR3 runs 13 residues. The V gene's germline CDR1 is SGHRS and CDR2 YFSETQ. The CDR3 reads CASSSGSSGGYTF. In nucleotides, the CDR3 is TGCGCCAGCAGCTCGGGGTCCTCGGGGGGCTACACCTTC.

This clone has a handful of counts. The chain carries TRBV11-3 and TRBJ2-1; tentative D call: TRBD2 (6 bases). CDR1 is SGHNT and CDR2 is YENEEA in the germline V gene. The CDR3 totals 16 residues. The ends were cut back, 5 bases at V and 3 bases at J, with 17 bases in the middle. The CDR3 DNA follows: TGTGCCAGCAGCCCCCGGGACTCAACCTTCTACAATGAGCAGTTCTTC. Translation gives CASSPRDSTFYNEQFF. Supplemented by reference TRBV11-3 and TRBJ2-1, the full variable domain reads EAGVVQSPRYKIIEKKQPVAFWCNPISGHNTLYWYLQNLGQGPELLIRYENEEAVDDSQLPKDRFSAERLKGVDSTLKIQPAELGDSAVYLCASSPRDSTFYNEQFFGPGTRLTVL.

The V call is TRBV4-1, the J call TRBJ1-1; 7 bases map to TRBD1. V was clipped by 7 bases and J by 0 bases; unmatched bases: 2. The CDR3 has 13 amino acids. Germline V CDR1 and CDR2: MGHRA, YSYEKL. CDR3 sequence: CASKGQVNTEAFF. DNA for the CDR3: TGCGCCAGCAAAGGACAGGTGAACACTGAAGCTTTCTTT.

The DNA for the CDR3 is TGTGCCAGCAGTATTGGACAGAAAAATCAGCCCCAGCATTTT. Its protein is CASSIGQKNQPQHF. The chain is built from TRBV27 and TRBJ1-5, with a tentative D call TRBD1 (6 bases). From germline, CDR1 is MNHEY and CDR2 SMNVEV (reference sequence). Trimming cost V 5 bases and J 4 bases, with 12 bases left between them. The CDR3 contains 14 residues.

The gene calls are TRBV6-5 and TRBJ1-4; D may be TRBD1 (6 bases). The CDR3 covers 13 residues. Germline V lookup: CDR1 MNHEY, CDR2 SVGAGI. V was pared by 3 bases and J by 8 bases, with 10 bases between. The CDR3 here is CASSYTGREKLFF. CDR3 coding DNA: TGTGCCAGCAGTTATACAGGGCGGGAAAAACTGTTTTTT.

CDR3 amino acids: CSVQGRVATEAFF. CDR3 nucleotides: TGCAGCGTCCAAGGTAGGGTAGCGACTGAAGCTTTCTTT. The rearrangement uses TRBV29-1 and TRBJ1-1; D gene unclear. This CDR3 has 13 amino acids. Between the trimmed V and J ends, which lost 6 bases and 5 bases, there was a span of 16 bases. The germline V gene encodes CDR1 SQVTM and CDR2 ANQGSEA.

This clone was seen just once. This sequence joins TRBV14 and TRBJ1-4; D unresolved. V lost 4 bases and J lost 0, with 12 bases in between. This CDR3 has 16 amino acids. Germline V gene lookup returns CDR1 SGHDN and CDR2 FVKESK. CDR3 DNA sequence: TGTGCCAGCAGCCCAAAGGCGGTTACAACTAATGAAAAACTGTTTTTT. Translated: CASSPKAVTTNEKLFF.

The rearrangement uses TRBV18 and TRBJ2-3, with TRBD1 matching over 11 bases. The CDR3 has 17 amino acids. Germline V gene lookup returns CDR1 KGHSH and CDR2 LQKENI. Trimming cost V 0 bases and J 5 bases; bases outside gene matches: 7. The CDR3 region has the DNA TGTGCCAGCTCACCACCCGGACAGGGGGCAATTGGAGATACGCAGTATTTT. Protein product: CASSPPGQGAIGDTQYF.

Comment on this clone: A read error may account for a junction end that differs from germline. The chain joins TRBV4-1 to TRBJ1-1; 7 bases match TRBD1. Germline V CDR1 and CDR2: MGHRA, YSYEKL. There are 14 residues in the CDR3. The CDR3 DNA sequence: TGCGCCAGCAGCCACCCGGGACAGAACTCTGAAGCTTTCTTT. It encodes CASSHPGQNSEAFF.